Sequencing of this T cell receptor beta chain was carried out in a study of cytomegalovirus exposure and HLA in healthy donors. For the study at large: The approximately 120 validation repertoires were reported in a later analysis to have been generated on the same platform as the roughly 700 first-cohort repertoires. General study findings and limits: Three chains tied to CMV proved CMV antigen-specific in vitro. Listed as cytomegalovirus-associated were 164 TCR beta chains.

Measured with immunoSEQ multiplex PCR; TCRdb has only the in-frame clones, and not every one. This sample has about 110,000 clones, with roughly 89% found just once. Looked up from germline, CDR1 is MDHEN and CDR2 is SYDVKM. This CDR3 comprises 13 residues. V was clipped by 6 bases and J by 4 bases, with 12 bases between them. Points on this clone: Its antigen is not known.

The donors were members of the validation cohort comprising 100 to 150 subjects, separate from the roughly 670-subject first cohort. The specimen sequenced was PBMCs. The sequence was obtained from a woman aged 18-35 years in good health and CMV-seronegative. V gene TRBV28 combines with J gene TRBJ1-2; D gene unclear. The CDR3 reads CASRSGVTYGYTF. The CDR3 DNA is TGTGCCAGCAGGAGCGGGGTTACCTATGGCTACACCTTC.